The 32 T cell receptor beta chains presented below share a single source sample, sequenced in a study of control samples from healthy donors and cancer patients. Sequencing used immunoSEQ multiplex PCR; TCRdb keeps in-frame clones, though not all of them. This sample carries about 140,000 clones, 90% to 95% of them seen once, and the ten largest clones take approximately 14%. Sequencing was carried out using blood. These receptors all stem from a man aged 35-49 years in good health.

The sample holds one count of this clone. The chain carries TRBV9 and TRBJ2-5; 10 bases agree with TRBD2. CDR1 is SGDLS, CDR2 YYNGEE, per germline. V was pared by 0 bases and J by 2 bases, with 7 bases of the junction left unmatched. The CDR3 contains 17 residues. CDR3 sequence reads: CASSVAVSGGAQETQYF. CDR3 nucleotides: TGTGCCAGCAGCGTAGCTGTAAGCGGGGGGGCACAAGAGACCCAGTACTTC. The whole variable domain, filled in from reference TRBV9 and TRBJ2-5, reads DSGVTQTPKHLITATGQRVTLRCSPRSGDLSVYWYQQSLDQGLQFLIQYYNGEERAKGNILERFSAQQFPDLHSELNLSSLELGDSALYFCASSVAVSGGAQETQYFGPGTRLLVL.

The genes are TRBV28 and TRBJ1-4, with D maybe TRBD1 (6 bases). This CDR3 region has 15 residues. Deletions cut 7 bases from V and 5 bases from J, with 17 bases between. Germline assignment: CDR1 MDHEN and CDR2 SYDVKM. In DNA, the CDR3 is TGTGCCAGCACCCCAGGTTGGGGGCTGAATGAAAAACTGTTTTTT. This translates into CASTPGWGLNEKLFF.

This clone was detected only a few times. This chain links TRBV6-4 with TRBJ2-2; D perhaps matches TRBD1 (5 bases). CDR3 length: 13 amino acids. In germline, CDR1 is MRHNA, CDR2 SNTAGT. V was shortened by 4 bases and J by 2 bases, with 5 bases between the two germline ends. As DNA, the CDR3 is TGTGCCAGCAGTGGGACAAACACCGGGGAGCTGTTTTTT. Protein sequence: CASSGTNTGELFF.

In this sample, this clone turned up once. The gene calls are TRBV4-1 and TRBJ1-1; D is unresolved. The length of the CDR3 is 14 residues. The germline V gene encodes CDR1 MGHRA and CDR2 YSYEKL. V lost 1 base and J 2 bases, leaving 8 bases between the germline ends. CDR3 DNA sequence: TGCGCCAGCAGCCAAGCCAGATACAACACTGAAGCTTTCTTT. It translates to CASSQARYNTEAFF.

The V call is TRBV27, the J call TRBJ1-1; perhaps TRBD1 as D (5 bases). Germline CDR1 is MNHEY and CDR2 is SMNVEV (reference sequence). The CDR3 is 19 residues long. V lost 10 bases, J lost 0 bases, and 30 bases lay in between. The CDR3 loop reads CATRGGNGPASVMNTEAFF. The CDR3 DNA is TGTGCCACTCGCGGGGGAAATGGGCCGGCCTCTGTTATGAACACTGAAGCTTTCTTT.

The gene calls are TRBV5-6 and TRBJ2-7; D not certain. V gave up 1 base and J gave up 2 bases, with 7 bases separating them. Per germline, CDR1 SGHDT and CDR2 YYEEEE. The CDR3 extends over 13 amino acids. CDR3 bases: TGTGCCAGCAGCTTGACTCGTCCCTACGAGCAGTACTTC. Translation: CASSLTRPYEQYF.

The J gene is TRBJ2-1, the V gene TRBV7-3; TRBD2 aligns across 11 bases. Trimming cost V 0 bases and J 7 bases; bases outside gene matches: 5. Looked up from germline, CDR1 is SGHTA and CDR2 is FQGTGA. The CDR3 consists of 16 residues. Here the CDR3 reads CASSLTGSGRGNEQFF. As DNA, the CDR3 is TGTGCCAGCAGCTTAACAGGTAGCGGGAGGGGGAATGAGCAGTTCTTC.

V is TRBV5-1 and J is TRBJ1-2, with D hard to call. The V and J ends lost 5 bases and 4 bases respectively, with 12 bases between them. CDR3 length: 13 residues. CDR1 and CDR2 from the germline V gene are SGHRS and YFSETQ. In nucleotides, the CDR3 is TGCGCCAGCAGGGCCGGATTGAGCTATGGCTACACCTTC. Protein sequence: CASRAGLSYGYTF.

This CDR3 is CASSPRDRGNTEAFF. CDR3 coding DNA: TGTGCCAGCAGCCCCCGGGACAGGGGGAACACTGAAGCTTTCTTT. The rearrangement joins TRBV9 to TRBJ1-1, with 10 bases identical to TRBD1. The J segment lost 1 base and the V segment lost 4 bases, leaving 4 bases of the junction unmatched. Germline V gene lookup returns CDR1 SGDLS and CDR2 YYNGEE. The CDR3 length is 15 residues.

The chain employs TRBV18 and TRBJ1-1, with no clear D. This CDR3 contains 16 residues. V was pared by 1 base and J by 0 bases, with 12 bases between. Germline V CDR1 and CDR2: KGHSH, LQKENI. This chain's CDR3 is CASSPLSDLMNTEAFF. CDR3 nucleotides: TGTGCCAGCTCACCACTTTCAGACTTAATGAACACTGAAGCTTTCTTT.

The CDR3, as DNA: TGTGCCAGCAGATCCGGGACACGCTATGGCTACACCTTC. Translating gives CASRSGTRYGYTF. V is TRBV7-9 and J is TRBJ1-2; possible D gene TRBD1, 6 bases. This CDR3 spans 13 amino acids. V was shortened by 6 bases and J by 4 bases, with 12 bases between the two germline ends. From germline, CDR1 is SEHNR and CDR2 FQNEAQ (reference sequence).

This chain joins TRBV19 and TRBJ2-3, with D hard to call. The V end was cut by 2 bases, the J end by 5 bases, with 8 bases between. CDR1 and CDR2 (germline): LNHDA, SQIVND (reference sequence). This CDR3 region has 13 residues. The CDR3 region has the DNA TGTGCCAGTAGTATAAAAGGAGTAGATACGCAGTATTTT. This sequence encodes CASSIKGVDTQYF.

V usage is TRBV10-1 and J usage is TRBJ1-3; D gene ambiguous. Between the trimmed V and J ends, which lost 4 bases and 6 bases, there was a span of 10 bases. Germline V gene data show CDR1 as WNHNN and CDR2 as SYGVQD (reference sequence). The CDR3 contains 13 residues. The CDR3 sequence: CASSAGSTNTIYF. Here the CDR3 DNA reads TGCGCCAGCAGTGCTGGGTCCACAAACACCATATATTTT.

The rearrangement joins TRBV24-1 to TRBJ1-2; 8 bases fit TRBD1. CDR1 is KGHDR and CDR2 is SFDVKD in the germline V gene. The CDR3 spans 13 residues. Trimming at V came to 9 bases and at J to 7 bases, leaving 9 bases not matched to a gene. CDR3 nucleotide sequence: TGTGCCACCCGACAGGGGCCATCAGGTGGCTACACCTTC. Translated: CATRQGPSGGYTF.

The chain has TRBV19 and TRBJ2-4; 9 nucleotides line up with TRBD2. The V gene's germline CDR1 is LNHDA and CDR2 SQIVND (reference sequence). The trim removed 7 bases at V and 0 bases at J, leaving 13 bases unmatched. The CDR3 totals 18 residues. CDR3: CASTQTSGRPLAKNIQYF. The CDR3 bases are TGTGCCAGTACCCAGACTAGCGGAAGACCTTTAGCCAAAAACATTCAGTACTTC.

The CDR3 DNA follows: TGTGCCAGCAGCCAGGCGGCGGGGGGATTTGAAAAACTGTTTTTT. Amino acids: CASSQAAGGFEKLFF. This rearrangement joins TRBV3-1 (or the pseudogene TRBV3-2) to TRBJ1-4, with D possibly being TRBD1 (5 bases). CDR3 size: 15 residues. Between the trimmed V and J ends, which lost 3 bases and 7 bases, there was a span of 15 bases. Germline loops: CDR1 LGHDT, CDR2 YNNKEL (reference sequence).

The rearrangement uses TRBV5-1 and TRBJ2-3; D is uncertain. V was pared by 4 bases and J by 3 bases, with 6 bases between. This CDR3 has 12 amino acids. Germline CDR1 and CDR2: SGHRS and YFSETQ. The CDR3 coding sequence is TGCGCCAGCAGCCTCTTAACAGATACGCAGTATTTT. This sequence encodes CASSLLTDTQYF.

The chain recombines TRBV10-3 with TRBJ1-1; 8 bases are a match to TRBD1. Germline lookup yields CDR1 ENHRY and CDR2 SYGVKD. The trim removed 6 bases at V and 7 bases at J, leaving 7 bases unmatched. This CDR3 has 13 amino acids. Written as DNA, the CDR3 is TGTGCCATCAGGGACAGGGCTGAAAGTGAAGCTTTCTTT. It translates to CAIRDRAESEAFF.

This clone was observed once. The chain joins TRBV9 to TRBJ2-2; TRBD2 aligns across 15 bases. Germline CDR1 reads SGDLS; CDR2 reads YYNGEE. The CDR3 spans 18 residues. Trimming cost V 3 bases and J 0 bases; bases outside gene matches: 3. CDR3 protein: CASSEGLAGGANTGELFF. The CDR3 coding sequence is TGTGCCAGCAGCGAGGGACTAGCGGGAGGAGCGAACACCGGGGAGCTGTTTTTT.

This clone occurred a few times. J is TRBJ1-2 and V is TRBV6-4; D not resolved. CDR1 is MRHNA, CDR2 SNTAGT, per germline. This CDR3 has 12 residues. V was shortened by 3 bases and J by 8 bases, with 10 bases between the two germline ends. The CDR3 DNA sequence: TGTGCCAGCAGTGATCGGGGTATCGGCTACACCTTC. Protein product: CASSDRGIGYTF.

The rearrangement joins TRBV9 to TRBJ2-1; weak D call: TRBD2 (7 bases). The CDR3 covers 14 residues. Per germline, CDR1 SGDLS and CDR2 YYNGEE. V was clipped by 5 bases and J by 7 bases, with 16 bases between them. CDR3 sequence: CASSPGGILNEQFF. CDR3 DNA: TGTGCCAGCAGTCCGGGGGGCATTTTAAATGAGCAGTTCTTC.

This clone was found once. The chain is built from TRBV5-8 and TRBJ2-7; 7 bases agree with TRBD1. The CDR3 loop spans 14 amino acids. The junction had 7 bases not matched to a gene; V was cut back by 4 bases and J by 3 bases. From germline, CDR1 is SGHTS and CDR2 YDEGEE. CDR3 bases: TGTGCCAGCAGCGTCCGGGACAGCTTCTACGAGCAGTACTTC. Translated: CASSVRDSFYEQYF.

This chain links TRBV10-3 with TRBJ2-3, with D hard to call. There are 15 residues in the CDR3. V was clipped by 0 bases and J by 2 bases, with 9 bases between them. Looked up from germline, CDR1 is ENHRY and CDR2 is SYGVKD. The DNA of the CDR3 is TGTGCCATCAGTGAGTCTCTTGCACCCACAGATACGCAGTATTTT. This sequence encodes CAISESLAPTDTQYF.

This clone has just one count. The chain links TRBV6-5 to TRBJ2-1; D is uncertain. Germline V gene data show CDR1 as MNHEY and CDR2 as SVGAGI. Trimming left V 3 bases short and J 6 bases short, with 12 bases between. The CDR3 consists of 14 residues. CDR3 in amino acids: CASSYSRSFNEQFF. The CDR3 DNA follows: TGTGCCAGCAGTTATTCCCGATCATTCAATGAGCAGTTCTTC.

The CDR3 is CASSLSPSRANQPQHF. The DNA for the CDR3 is TGTGCCAGCAGTTTAAGCCCGTCCAGGGCCAATCAGCCCCAGCATTTT. The chain employs TRBV28 and TRBJ1-5, with D possibly being TRBD1 (5 bases). Trimming removed 2 bases at V and 3 bases at J, with 14 bases between. The germline V gene encodes CDR1 MDHEN and CDR2 SYDVKM. This CDR3 spans 16 amino acids.

This clone appeared a single time. The gene calls are TRBV5-1 and TRBJ2-2; D gene unclear. Germline CDR1 and CDR2: SGHRS and YFSETQ. This CDR3 comprises 15 residues. The ends were cut back, 0 bases at V and 0 bases at J, with 6 bases in the middle. CDR3 amino acids: CASSLGHSNTGELFF. Here the CDR3 DNA reads TGCGCCAGCAGCTTGGGACATTCGAACACCGGGGAGCTGTTTTTT. The entire variable domain, with the rest obtained from reference TRBV5-1 and TRBJ2-2, is as follows: KAGVTQTPRYLIKTRGQQVTLSCSPISGHRSVSWYQQTPGQGLQFLFEYFSETQRNKGNFPGRFSGRQFSNSRSEMNVSTLELGDSALYLCASSLGHSNTGELFFGEGSRLTVL.

Only a few counts were recorded for this clone. This chain joins TRBV15 and TRBJ2-7, with a possible D match to TRBD2 (6 bases). There are 14 residues in the CDR3. Germline lookup yields CDR1 LNHNV and CDR2 YYDKDF (reference sequence). The V end lost 5 bases, the J end lost 7 bases, and 18 bases lay between the germline ends. The CDR3 sequence is CATSSRDFLGEQYF. The CDR3 DNA is TGTGCCACCAGCTCCCGGGACTTTCTAGGTGAGCAGTACTTC.

This clone was recorded once. This chain joins TRBV7-6 and TRBJ2-5; D not resolved. Germline V gives CDR1 SGHVS, CDR2 FNYEAQ. The V gene lost 5 bases and the J gene lost 5 bases, with 9 bases spanning the gap. The CDR3 consists of 12 residues. The CDR3 nucleotides are TGTGCCAGCAGCCCCTTTGAGGAGACCCAGTACTTC. The encoded protein is CASSPFEETQYF.

The rearrangement joins TRBV4-1 to TRBJ2-7, with 11 bases aligning to TRBD2. Germline-derived CDR1 and CDR2 are MGHRA and YSYEKL. Germline trimming cut 3 bases from V and 3 bases from J; bases unmatched to any gene: 4. The CDR3 length is 15 residues. DNA for the CDR3: TGCGCCAGCAGCCAGAAGGGACTAGCGGACTACGAGCAGTACTTC. Its protein product is CASSQKGLADYEQYF.

The V call is TRBV29-1, the J call TRBJ1-1; 7 nucleotides line up with TRBD1. This CDR3 is 12 amino acids long. V trimming: 4 bases; J trimming: 3 bases; junction bases outside the gene matches: 2. In germline, CDR1 is SQVTM, CDR2 ANQGSEA. Here the CDR3 DNA reads TGCAGCGTTGGTCAGGGGGACACTGAAGCTTTCTTT. Encoded protein: CSVGQGDTEAFF.

CDR3 amino acids: CASSVSSLGNTIYF. DNA of the CDR3: TGTGCCAGTAGTGTTTCGTCTTTGGGTAACACCATATATTTT. J is TRBJ1-3 and V is TRBV19; D call uncertain. V was cut by 5 bases and J by 7 bases, with 15 bases left in between. CDR3 length equals 14 residues. Germline CDR1 reads LNHDA; CDR2 reads SQIVND (reference sequence).

The chain has TRBV5-8 and TRBJ2-5; TRBD2 agrees at 8 bases. The length of the CDR3 is 16 residues. With V trimmed by 3 bases and J by 2 bases, 9 bases remained unmatched. Germline V gene lookup returns CDR1 SGHTS and CDR2 YDEGEE. The CDR3 DNA follows: TGTGCCAGCAGCTGGGCCGTAGCGGGGAGACAAGAGACCCAGTACTTC. This translates into CASSWAVAGRQETQYF.